This TCR beta chain was documented in a study of T cells in Graves' hyperthyroidism and ophthalmopathy. Overall study findings and caveats: Ophthalmopathy was separated from stable hyperthyroidism by a 13 V-J model.

Diagnosing involved the use of clinical symptoms, serum thyroxine and TRAb, thyroid ultrasound and orbital computed tomography. It was RNA transcripts that yielded the amplified TCR beta CDR3 regions. The primer set for the first-round RT-PCR of the TCR CDR3 was HTBI. TCRdb ran MiXCR on the multiplex PCR reads and lists one entry per CDR3 protein. Counted here are 620,000 or so distinct CDR3 sequences, roughly 15% occurring once; the ten biggest clones make up roughly an eighth. CDR3 length: 15 amino acids. The germline V gene encodes CDR1 LNHDA and CDR2 SQIVND (reference sequence). With 4 bases clipped from V and 6 bases from J, the junction kept 8 bases outside the gene matches. This clonotype was counted between two and nine times. Its antigen is unidentified.

This TCR was sampled from a woman aged 50 to 60 with Graves' ophthalmopathy. The sample comprised blood. The chain recombines TRBV19 with TRBJ2-7; 11 bases are a match to TRBD2. The chain's CDR3 is CASSRTTSGKGEQYF. The CDR3 coding sequence is TGTGCCAGTAGTAGGACGACTAGCGGGAAAGGCGAGCAGTACTTC.